The 30 T cell receptor beta chains below come from one sample, sequenced in a study of neurological immune-mediated disorders. TCRdb re-analysed the 5' RACE reads in MiXCR, keeping a single row per CDR3 protein. Of tens of thousands of distinct CDR3 sequences in the sample, around 3% were seen once. The sample taken for sequencing was PBMCs. These receptors were collected from a man aged 35 to 55 with multiple sclerosis.

In this sample, this clonotype turned up many times. This rearrangement joins TRBV10-3 to TRBJ2-3; weak D call: TRBD1 (5 bases). CDR1 ENHRY and CDR2 SYGVKD come from the germline V gene. The CDR3 covers 17 residues. Trimming shortened V by 6 bases and J by 1 base, and 20 bases separated the two germline ends. CDR3 region: CAIRGDRPESGTDTQYF. The DNA of the CDR3 is TGTGCCATCAGAGGCGACAGACCAGAGTCAGGCACAGATACGCAGTATTTT.

This clonotype was seen ten or more times. This chain connects TRBV5-1 to TRBJ2-3; no definite D call. Germline V gives CDR1 SGHRS, CDR2 YFSETQ. Between the trimmed V and J ends, which lost 1 base and 2 bases, there was a span of 8 bases. CDR3 length equals 14 residues. The DNA of the CDR3 is TGCGCCAGCAGCTTGAGGCAGTCCACAGATACGCAGTATTTT. Translating it yields CASSLRQSTDTQYF.

This clonotype occurred many times. The gene calls are TRBV29-1 and TRBJ1-2; D may be TRBD1 (6 bases). The CDR3 covers 17 residues. V was clipped by 7 bases and J by 0 bases, with 24 bases between them. CDR1 and CDR2 from the germline V gene are SQVTM and ANQGSEA. The CDR3 bases are TGCAGCGCAGACCTTTTGGGACACCGGACTTCTAACTATGGCTACACCTTC. Amino acids: CSADLLGHRTSNYGYTF.

The table lists this clonotype with many counts. The V gene is TRBV5-1, the J gene TRBJ1-4; TRBD1 agrees at 7 bases. The germline V gene encodes CDR1 SGHRS and CDR2 YFSETQ. With V trimmed by 4 bases and J by 5 bases, 8 bases remained unmatched. CDR3 size: 15 residues. The CDR3 loop reads CASSLRTGGNEKLFF. The CDR3 nucleotides read TGCGCCAGCAGCCTCCGGACAGGAGGAAATGAAAAACTGTTTTTT.

The sample holds many counts of this clonotype. The chain uses TRBV12-3 or TRBV12-4 and TRBJ1-5, with D possibly TRBD1 on 5 matching bases. V was shortened by 4 bases and J by 2 bases, with 15 bases between the two germline ends. The length of the CDR3 is 16 residues. The CDR3 is CASSWGYGLGNQPQHF. Written as DNA, the CDR3 is TGTGCCAGCAGTTGGGGCTATGGGCTAGGCAATCAGCCCCAGCATTTT.

This clonotype was counted many times. The chain is built from TRBV7-8 and TRBJ2-5; 9 bases are shared with TRBD1. The germline gives CDR1 SGHVS, CDR2 FQNEAQ. The V and J ends lost 4 bases and 1 base, in that order; junction bases with no gene match: 7. The CDR3 covers 16 residues. CDR3 in amino acids: CASSYRQGVSQETQYF. CDR3 sequence (DNA): TGTGCCAGCAGCTACCGACAGGGGGTTTCCCAAGAGACCCAGTACTTC.

This clonotype was counted at least ten times. The V call is TRBV7-8, the J call TRBJ1-4; D ambiguous. The CDR3 covers 13 residues. V lost 1 base and J 1 base, leaving 1 base between the germline ends. Germline V CDR1 and CDR2: SGHVS, FQNEAQ. The CDR3 loop is CASSLGTNEKLFF. The CDR3 DNA follows: TGTGCCAGCAGCTTAGGAACTAATGAAAAACTGTTTTTT.

This clonotype was seen at least ten times. The V call is TRBV5-1, the J call TRBJ1-3; D not resolved. The V gene's germline CDR1 is SGHRS and CDR2 YFSETQ. Trimming pared 0 bases from V and 0 bases from J, leaving 7 bases between. This CDR3 is 15 amino acids long. CDR3 residues: CASSLDRPSGNTIYF. The DNA of the CDR3 is TGCGCCAGCAGCTTGGACCGACCCTCTGGAAACACCATATATTTT.

Concerning this clonotype: The junction departs from the called germline gene at one end, perhaps through a read error. This chain uses TRBV7-8 with TRBJ1-1, with D unclear. There are 13 residues in the CDR3. CDR1 SGHVS and CDR2 FQNEAQ come from the germline V gene. CDR3 loop: CASNFSSGTAAFF. The CDR3 DNA follows: TGTGCCAGCAACTTTTCCTCCGGCACTGCAGCTTTCTTT.

This clonotype was detected many times. The gene calls are TRBV5-1 and TRBJ2-3; 8 bases fit TRBD1. This CDR3 spans 15 amino acids. The V gene's germline CDR1 is SGHRS and CDR2 YFSETQ. The ends lost 9 bases at V and 6 bases at J; junction bases unmatched: 15. Here the CDR3 reads CATRVLRQGNDTQYF. CDR3 coding DNA: TGCGCCACCCGAGTCTTGAGACAGGGGAATGATACGCAGTATTTT.

This clonotype was seen at least ten times. The chain couples TRBV5-1 to TRBJ2-1, with D perhaps TRBD1 (6 bases). V was cut by 0 bases and J by 4 bases, with 8 bases left in between. The CDR3 loop spans 14 amino acids. The germline V gene encodes CDR1 SGHRS and CDR2 YFSETQ. CDR3 amino acids: CASSLGDMYNEQFF. The CDR3 nucleotides read TGCGCCAGCAGCTTGGGGGACATGTACAATGAGCAGTTCTTC. Complete variable domain (other parts from reference TRBV5-1 and TRBJ2-1): KAGVTQTPRYLIKTRGQQVTLSCSPISGHRSVSWYQQTPGQGLQFLFEYFSETQRNKGNFPGRFSGRQFSNSRSEMNVSTLELGDSALYLCASSLGDMYNEQFFGPGTRLTVL.

This clonotype was observed at least ten times. The J gene is TRBJ1-2, the V gene TRBV4-2; D not resolved. CDR1 and CDR2 (germline): LGHNA, YNFKEQ. With 3 bases removed from V and 0 bases from J, the gap between germline ends came to 17 bases. This CDR3 is built from 17 residues. The CDR3 here is CASSQAPGKGTNYGYTF. The DNA for the CDR3 is TGTGCCAGCAGCCAGGCCCCCGGGAAAGGGACTAACTATGGCTACACCTTC.

This clonotype was observed a few times. An end of the junction differs from the germline gene, which may be a read error. J is TRBJ1-4 and V is TRBV6-6; D remains unclear. Germline lookup yields CDR1 MNHNY and CDR2 SVGAGI (reference sequence). The CDR3 loop spans 12 amino acids. The CDR3 nucleotides read TGTGACAGCAGCACCGGGCCGGATAAACTGTTTTTT. Its translation: CDSSTGPDKLFF.

With respect to this clonotype: A read error may explain this, as a much larger clone is one base away. The gene calls are TRBV5-1 and TRBJ2-6, with D possibly matching TRBD1 (7 bases). Germline V CDR1 and CDR2: SGHRS, YFSETQ. This CDR3 spans 18 amino acids. CDR3 nucleotide sequence: TGCGCCAGCAGCTTGAAAGGGACAGCCTCCTCGGGGGCCAAAGTCCTGACTTTC. Amino acid sequence: CASSLKGTASSGAKVLTF.

The table lists this clonotype with many counts. V gene TRBV20-1 combines with J gene TRBJ1-2, with TRBD1 matching over 7 bases. Germline assignment: CDR1 DFQATT and CDR2 SNEGSKA (reference sequence). The J segment lost 5 bases and the V segment lost 6 bases, leaving 12 bases of the junction unmatched. The CDR3 is 14 amino acids. The CDR3 DNA follows: TGCAGTGCCGGCAGACAGGGTCAACAATATGGCTACACCTTC. It specifies CSAGRQGQQYGYTF.

This clonotype was found many times. The chain couples TRBV29-1 to TRBJ2-7; possibly TRBD1 for D (5 bases). CDR3 length equals 14 residues. Between the trimmed V and J ends, which lost 4 bases and 2 bases, there was a span of 15 bases. CDR1 SQVTM and CDR2 ANQGSEA come from the germline V gene. Written as DNA, the CDR3 is TGCAGCGTTGCGATCGACAGCCTTGCCTACGAGCAGTACTTC. Translated: CSVAIDSLAYEQYF.

This clonotype was counted many times. The V and J genes are TRBV20-1 and TRBJ2-1; 10 bases are shared with TRBD2. The junction had 16 bases not matched to a gene; V was cut back by 7 bases and J by 1 base. Looked up from germline, CDR1 is DFQATT and CDR2 is SNEGSKA (reference sequence). The CDR3 loop spans 18 amino acids. The CDR3 nucleotides are TGCAGTGTCTCCGGTGCGAGCGGGAGGGCCGGGTCCTACAATGAGCAGTTCTTC. Protein product: CSVSGASGRAGSYNEQFF.

This clonotype was detected many times. This rearrangement joins TRBV5-6 to TRBJ2-3; TRBD2 aligns across 9 bases. The ends lost 5 bases at V and 4 bases at J; junction bases unmatched: 8. Germline values: CDR1 SGHDT, CDR2 YYEEEE. This CDR3 has 15 residues. The CDR3: CASSSVREGPDTQYF. The CDR3 bases are TGTGCCAGCAGTTCTGTGCGGGAGGGCCCAGATACGCAGTATTTT.

This clonotype was counted ten times or more. The rearrangement uses TRBV5-1 and TRBJ2-3, with 10 bases lining up with TRBD2. The CDR3 contains 16 residues. CDR1 SGHRS and CDR2 YFSETQ come from the germline V gene. J was trimmed by 4 bases and V by 1 base; bases with no gene match: 6. In nucleotides, the CDR3 is TGCGCCAGCAGCTTGCCCAGCGGGGGGGCTGCAGATACGCAGTATTTT. This codes for CASSLPSGGAADTQYF.

This clonotype was seen at least ten times. The chain employs TRBV12-3 or TRBV12-4 and TRBJ2-5; D might be TRBD1 or TRBD2, each matching 5 bases. V was clipped by 4 bases and J by 4 bases, with 13 bases between them. CDR3 size: 14 residues. CDR3 sequence (DNA): TGTGCCAGCAGTTACTTCCGGGGCGGAGAGACCCAGTACTTC. Translated: CASSYFRGGETQYF.

The table lists this clonotype with many counts. The chain couples TRBV30 to TRBJ2-3; 8 positions agree with TRBD2. The germline gives CDR1 GTSNPN, CDR2 SVGIG (reference sequence). The junction had 7 bases not matched to a gene; V was cut back by 0 bases and J by 2 bases. The CDR3 loop spans 16 amino acids. DNA for the CDR3: TGTGCCTGGAGTGTTCCGGAGCGGGGGCTCACAGATACGCAGTATTTT. It encodes CAWSVPERGLTDTQYF.

This clonotype was recorded many times. The chain uses TRBV5-4 and TRBJ2-4, with a weak D call TRBD2 (6 bases). The CDR3 has 14 residues. V lost 3 bases, J lost 8 bases, and 15 bases lay in between. Germline V gives CDR1 SGHNT, CDR2 YYREEE (reference sequence). CDR3 sequence: CASSSEGRTDIQYF. CDR3 DNA: TGTGCCAGCAGCTCGGAGGGTCGGACGGACATTCAGTACTTC.

In this sample, this clonotype turned up many times. V usage is TRBV5-1 and J usage is TRBJ2-3, with D tentatively TRBD1 or TRBD2 (6 bases each). The germline V gene has CDR1 SGHRS and CDR2 YFSETQ. The V end lost 1 base, the J end lost 1 base, and 25 bases lay between the germline ends. There are 20 residues in the CDR3. The CDR3 DNA reads TGCGCCAGCAGCTTGAAGGGACACTTTGGGGGGCGCGGGGGCACAGATACGCAGTATTTT. Amino acids: CASSLKGHFGGRGGTDTQYF.

This clonotype was detected ten times or more. The chain recombines TRBV27 with TRBJ2-2; perhaps D is TRBD1 or TRBD2 (5 bases each). Germline CDR1 and CDR2: MNHEY and SMNVEV (reference sequence). CDR3 length: 18 residues. V dropped 1 base and J dropped 2 bases, with 17 bases sitting between them. CDR3 coding DNA: TGTGCCAGCAGTTTATATGGCTCCGGGACGGTAAACACCGGGGAGCTGTTTTTT. Translating it yields CASSLYGSGTVNTGELFF.

This clonotype appeared many times. The chain combines TRBV7-9 with TRBJ1-3; D may be TRBD1 (6 bases). The CDR3 is made up of 14 amino acids. V gave up 3 bases and J gave up 4 bases, with 10 bases separating them. Germline V gives CDR1 SEHNR, CDR2 FQNEAQ (reference sequence). The CDR3 sequence is CASSFGGLGNTIYF. The CDR3 DNA reads TGTGCCAGCAGCTTTGGGGGGCTGGGAAACACCATATATTTT.

This clonotype was counted many times. The chain employs TRBV7-8 and TRBJ2-5; TRBD2 aligns across 8 bases. CDR1 SGHVS and CDR2 FQNEAQ come from the germline V gene. The V segment lost 0 bases and the J segment 2 bases; nucleotides outside the gene matches: 5. There are 16 residues in the CDR3. CDR3 bases: TGTGCCAGCAGCTTAGCGGGCGGGGGGCGACAAGAGACCCAGTACTTC. Protein: CASSLAGGGRQETQYF.

As for this clonotype: A clone one base away is much larger, so this may be a read error. The chain uses TRBV6-1 and TRBJ1-1; D perhaps matches TRBD1 (5 bases). CDR1 MNHNS and CDR2 SASEGT come from the germline V gene. This CDR3 is 11 amino acids long. In DNA, the CDR3 is TGTGACAGCAGTGGGACCTATGGAGCTTTCTTT. Its protein product is CDSSGTYGAFF.

This clonotype was recorded at least ten times. The rearrangement joins TRBV12-3 or TRBV12-4 to TRBJ2-5; 15 bases are shared with TRBD2. V was clipped by 4 bases and J by 4 bases; unmatched bases: 1. This CDR3 region has 15 residues. In nucleotides, the CDR3 is TGTGCCAGCAGTTCGGGACTAGCGGGGGGAGAGACCCAGTACTTC. This gives the protein CASSSGLAGGETQYF.

This clonotype appeared many times. V is TRBV7-2 and J is TRBJ2-6; maybe TRBD1 (6 bases). This CDR3 has 16 amino acids. The V gene lost 4 bases and the J gene lost 0 bases, with 10 bases spanning the gap. Germline loops: CDR1 SGHTA, CDR2 FQGNSA. In nucleotides, the CDR3 is TGTGCCAGCAGCTCACACAGGGACTCTGGGGCCAACGTCCTGACTTTC. As protein: CASSSHRDSGANVLTF.

There are a few counts of this clonotype. The chain carries TRBV18 and TRBJ2-2; no clear D. This CDR3 is built from 15 residues. V dropped 6 bases and J dropped 7 bases, with 18 bases sitting between them. Germline V lookup: CDR1 KGHSH, CDR2 LQKENI. CDR3 nucleotide sequence: TGTGCCAGCTCGGAACTGGGCGACTCCGGCGGGGAGCTGTTTTTT. The encoded protein is CASSELGDSGGELFF.